The subject of this entry is one T cell receptor (beta chain). Trimming pared 1 base from V and 3 bases from J, leaving 7 bases between. This CDR3 spans 14 amino acids. The V gene's germline CDR1 is SGHRS and CDR2 YFSETQ. These data originate in a study of cytomegalovirus exposure and HLA in healthy donors. The PCR contained 60 Vbeta and 13 Jbeta primers. Generated by immunoSEQ multiplex PCR, the TCRdb table keeps only in-frame clones and is missing some. Altogether approximately 190,000 clones are present, about 77% being singletons, with the ten largest covering approximately 2%. V and J are TRBV5-1 and TRBJ1-4; D possibly corresponds to TRBD1 (5 bases). The sequence derives from a woman between 25 and 40 years old in good health and CMV-seropositive. The sequenced material came from PBMCs. The CDR3 loop reads CASSLKGSNEKLFF. The CDR3 bases are TGCGCCAGCAGCTTGAAGGGGTCTAATGAAAAACTGTTTTTT.